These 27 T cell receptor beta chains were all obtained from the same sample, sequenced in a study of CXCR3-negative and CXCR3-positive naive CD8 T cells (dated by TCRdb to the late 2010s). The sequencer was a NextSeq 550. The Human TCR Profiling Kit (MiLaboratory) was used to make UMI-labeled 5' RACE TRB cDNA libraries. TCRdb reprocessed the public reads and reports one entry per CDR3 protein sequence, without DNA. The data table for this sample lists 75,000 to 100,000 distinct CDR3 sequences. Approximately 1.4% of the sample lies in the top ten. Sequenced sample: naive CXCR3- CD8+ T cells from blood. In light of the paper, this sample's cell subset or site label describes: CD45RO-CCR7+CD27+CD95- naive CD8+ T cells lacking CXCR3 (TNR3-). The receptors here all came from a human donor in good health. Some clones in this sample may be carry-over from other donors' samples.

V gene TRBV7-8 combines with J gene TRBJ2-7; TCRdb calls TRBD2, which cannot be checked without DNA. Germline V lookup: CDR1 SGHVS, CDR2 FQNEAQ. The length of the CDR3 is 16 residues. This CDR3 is CASSLGSGPDSSEQYF.

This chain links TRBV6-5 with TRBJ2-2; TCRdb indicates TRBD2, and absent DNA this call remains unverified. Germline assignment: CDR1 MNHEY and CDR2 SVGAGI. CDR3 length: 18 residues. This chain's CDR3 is CASSYGAIAGANTGELFF.

CDR3 sequence: CASSFSGGGRWSYEQYF. The chain uses TRBV7-9 and TRBJ2-7; lacking DNA, the TRBD1 call made by TCRdb goes unchecked. The germline gives CDR1 SEHNR, CDR2 FQNEAQ (reference sequence). The CDR3 sequence is 17 residues long.

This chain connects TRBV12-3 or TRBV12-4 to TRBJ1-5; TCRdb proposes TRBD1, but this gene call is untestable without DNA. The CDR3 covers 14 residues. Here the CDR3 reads CASSRWDRNQPQHF.

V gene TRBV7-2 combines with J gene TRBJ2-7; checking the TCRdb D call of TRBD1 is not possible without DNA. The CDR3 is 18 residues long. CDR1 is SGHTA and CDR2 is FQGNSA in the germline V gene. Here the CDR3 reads CASSLVRGVVGTGDEQYF.

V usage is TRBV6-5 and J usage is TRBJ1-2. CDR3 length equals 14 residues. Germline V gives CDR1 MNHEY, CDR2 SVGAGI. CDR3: CASSYSNRGDGYAF.

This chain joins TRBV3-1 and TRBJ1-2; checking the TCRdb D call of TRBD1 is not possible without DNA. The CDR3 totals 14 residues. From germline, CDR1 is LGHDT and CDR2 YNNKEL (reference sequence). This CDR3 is CASRNPDSNYGYTF.

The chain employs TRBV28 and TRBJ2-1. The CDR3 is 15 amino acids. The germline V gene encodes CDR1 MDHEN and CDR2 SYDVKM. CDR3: CASSLFGDGNNEQFF.

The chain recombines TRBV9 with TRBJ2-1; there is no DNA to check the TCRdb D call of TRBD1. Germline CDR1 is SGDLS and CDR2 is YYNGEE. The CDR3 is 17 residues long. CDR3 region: CASSVHLGTGSADEQFF. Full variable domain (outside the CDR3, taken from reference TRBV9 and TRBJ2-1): DSGVTQTPKHLITATGQRVTLRCSPRSGDLSVYWYQQSLDQGLQFLIQYYNGEERAKGNILERFSAQQFPDLHSELNLSSLELGDSALYFCASSVHLGTGSADEQFFGPGTRLTVL.

This CDR3 is CSVGQGRIDTEAFF. V is TRBV20-1 and J is TRBJ1-1; as DNA is missing, the TRBD1 call by TCRdb cannot be tested. The CDR3 is made up of 14 amino acids. Germline V gene data show CDR1 as DFQATT and CDR2 as SNEGSKA (reference sequence).

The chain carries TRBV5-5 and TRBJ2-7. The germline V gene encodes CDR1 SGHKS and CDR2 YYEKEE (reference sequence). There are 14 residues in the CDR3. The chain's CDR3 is CASSSPGEGLEQYF.

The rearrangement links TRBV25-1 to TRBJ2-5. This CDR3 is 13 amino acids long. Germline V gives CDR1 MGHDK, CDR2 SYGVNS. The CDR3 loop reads CASSDVAPETQYF.

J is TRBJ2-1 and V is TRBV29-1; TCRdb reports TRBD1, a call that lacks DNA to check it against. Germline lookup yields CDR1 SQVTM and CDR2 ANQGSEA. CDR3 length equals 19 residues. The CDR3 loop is CSATSFGTVSISGTGEQFF.

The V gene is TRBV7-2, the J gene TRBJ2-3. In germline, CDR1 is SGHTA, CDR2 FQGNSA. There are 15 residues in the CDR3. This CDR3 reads CASSLEVADTDTQYF. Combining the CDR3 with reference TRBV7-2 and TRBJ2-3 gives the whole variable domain GAGVSQSPSNKVTEKGKDVELRCDPISGHTALYWYRQSLGQGLEFLIYFQGNSAPDKSGLPSDRFSAERTGGSVSTLTIQRTQQEDSAVYLCASSLEVADTDTQYFGPGTRLTVL.

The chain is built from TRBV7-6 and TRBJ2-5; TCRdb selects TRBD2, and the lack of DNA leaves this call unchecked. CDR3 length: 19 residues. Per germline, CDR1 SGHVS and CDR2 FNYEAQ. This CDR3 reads CASSLIGGTSGGVLETQYF.

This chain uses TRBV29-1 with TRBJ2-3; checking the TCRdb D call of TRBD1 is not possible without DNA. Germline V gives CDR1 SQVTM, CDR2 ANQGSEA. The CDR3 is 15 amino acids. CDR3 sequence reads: CSVELGPSNTDTQYF.

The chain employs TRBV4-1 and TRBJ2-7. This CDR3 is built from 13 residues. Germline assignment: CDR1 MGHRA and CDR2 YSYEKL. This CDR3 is CASSQGRGNEQYF.

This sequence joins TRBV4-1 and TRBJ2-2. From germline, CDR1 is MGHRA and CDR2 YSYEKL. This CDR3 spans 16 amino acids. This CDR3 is CASSQDHSRLIGELFF.

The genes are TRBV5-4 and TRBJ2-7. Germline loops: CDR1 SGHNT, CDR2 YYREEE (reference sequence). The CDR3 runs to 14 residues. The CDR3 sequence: CASSLGVADYEQYF.

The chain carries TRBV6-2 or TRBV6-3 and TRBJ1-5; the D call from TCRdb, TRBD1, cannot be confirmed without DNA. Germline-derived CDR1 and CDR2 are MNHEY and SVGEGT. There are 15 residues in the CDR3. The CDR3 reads CASSSWDRANQPQHF.

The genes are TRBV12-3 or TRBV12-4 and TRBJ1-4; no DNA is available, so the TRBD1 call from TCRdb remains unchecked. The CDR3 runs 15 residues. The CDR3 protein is CASSPRGAASEKLFF.

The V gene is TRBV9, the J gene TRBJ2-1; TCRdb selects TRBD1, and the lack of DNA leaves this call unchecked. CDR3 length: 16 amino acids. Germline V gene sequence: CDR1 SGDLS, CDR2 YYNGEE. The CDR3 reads CASSVEEGRSYNEQFF.

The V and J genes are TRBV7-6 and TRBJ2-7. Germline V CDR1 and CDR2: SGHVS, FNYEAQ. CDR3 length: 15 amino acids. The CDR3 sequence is CASSPHEGSSYEQYF.

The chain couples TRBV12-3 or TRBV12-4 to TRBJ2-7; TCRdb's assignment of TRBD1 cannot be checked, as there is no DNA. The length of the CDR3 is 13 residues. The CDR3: CASKPPGVNEQYF.

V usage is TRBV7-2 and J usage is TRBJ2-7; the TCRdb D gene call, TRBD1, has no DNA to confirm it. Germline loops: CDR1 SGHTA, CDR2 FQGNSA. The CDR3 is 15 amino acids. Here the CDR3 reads CASTPMAGPQYEQYF.

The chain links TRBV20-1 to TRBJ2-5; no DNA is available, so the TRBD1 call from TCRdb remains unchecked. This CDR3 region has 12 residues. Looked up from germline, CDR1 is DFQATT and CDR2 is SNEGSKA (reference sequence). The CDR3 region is CSADRVQETQYF.

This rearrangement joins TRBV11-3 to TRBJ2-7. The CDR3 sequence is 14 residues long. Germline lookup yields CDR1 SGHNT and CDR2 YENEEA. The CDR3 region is CASSLRQTTYEQYF.